These T cell receptor beta chains were read from a single sample in a study of cytomegalovirus exposure and HLA in healthy donors. Clones were read by immunoSEQ multiplex PCR, and TCRdb kept only the in-frame ones, dropping some. The sample lists approximately 200,000 clones, more than 65% occurring once. The sequenced sample was PBMCs. Receptors were obtained from a woman in her thirties in good health and CMV-seropositive. Each CDR3 is given with its conserved first and last residue. The D gene is left open where the match is weak. Clone size, where shown, is once, few, many, or a class for clones that have expanded.

CDR3 protein,CDR3 DNA,V gene,D gene,J gene,clone size
CASSLAGTGDYEQYF,TGTGCCAGCAGCTTAGCTGGGACAGGGGACTACGAGCAGTACTTC,TRBV11-2,TRBD1,TRBJ2-7,-
CASSGTGGNQETQYF,TGTGCCAGCAGTGGGACAGGGGGTAACCAAGAGACCCAGTACTTC,TRBV6-5,TRBD1,TRBJ2-5,-
CASSTQGRGEAFF,TGTGCCAGCAGTACACAGGGACGGGGCGAAGCTTTCTTT,TRBV6-5,-,TRBJ1-1,few
CASSYRTSGRKVYEQYF,TGTGCCAGCAGCTACAGGACTAGCGGGAGGAAAGTCTACGAGCAGTACTTC,TRBV13,TRBD2,TRBJ2-7,-
CASSDLIRGTEAFF,TGTGCCAGCAGTGACCTCATCCGAGGCACTGAAGCTTTCTTT,TRBV2,-,TRBJ1-1,-
CSVAGKSNQPQHF,TGCAGCGTTGCAGGGAAGAGCAATCAGCCCCAGCATTTT,TRBV29-1,-,TRBJ1-5,-
CASSLTAHGDRVPGYTF,TGTGCCAGCAGTTTAACCGCCCATGGGGACAGGGTCCCTGGCTACACCTTC,TRBV9,TRBD1,TRBJ1-2,-
CASSPGVTGTSGKETQYF,TGCGCCAGCAGCCCGGGGGTCACCGGGACTAGCGGAAAAGAGACCCAGTACTTC,TRBV5-1,TRBD2,TRBJ2-5,-
CASSNGQGANEKLFF,TGTGCCAGCAGCAATGGACAGGGCGCTAATGAAAAACTGTTTTTT,TRBV9,TRBD1,TRBJ1-4,-
CASSVMSSGNTIYF,TGTGCCAGCAGCGTCATGAGCTCTGGAAACACCATATATTTT,TRBV9,-,TRBJ1-3,-
CAWSVVADVQFF,TGTGCCTGGAGTGTAGTAGCGGATGTTCAGTTCTTC,TRBV30,-,TRBJ2-1,-
CAWRGGTGGNTEAFF,TGTGCCTGGAGGGGCGGGACAGGGGGGAACACTGAAGCTTTCTTT,TRBV30,TRBD1,TRBJ1-1,-
CASSRSGERGTEAFF,TGTGCCAGCAGCAGATCGGGGGAGCGGGGCACTGAAGCTTTCTTT,TRBV2,-,TRBJ1-1,-
CASSLVASGMGKDTQYF,TGTGCCAGCAGCTTAGTCGCTAGCGGGATGGGTAAAGATACGCAGTATTTT,TRBV7-6,TRBD2,TRBJ2-3,-
CASSVQSGNTEAFF,TGTGCCAGCAGCGTACAGTCAGGGAACACTGAAGCTTTCTTT,TRBV9,-,TRBJ1-1,-
CASRPQRDGPYEQYF,TGTGCCAGCAGGCCCCAGCGGGACGGCCCCTACGAGCAGTACTTC,TRBV27,TRBD2,TRBJ2-7,-
CASSSRTGGTDTQYF,TGTGCCAGCAGTTCCCGGACAGGGGGCACAGATACGCAGTATTTT,TRBV6-6,TRBD1,TRBJ2-3,-
CASSVGTEETQYF,TGTGCCAGCAGCGTAGGGACAGAAGAGACCCAGTACTTC,TRBV9,-,TRBJ2-5,-
CASSFTGRYTEAFF,TGTGCCAGCAGTTTTACAGGGAGATACACTGAAGCTTTCTTT,TRBV28,-,TRBJ1-1,once
CASSAGNTIYF,TGTGCCAGTTCAGCTGGAAACACCATATATTTT,TRBV6-1,-,TRBJ1-3,-
CASRGQGLGDTQYF,TGTGCCAGCAGAGGACAGGGTCTAGGAGATACGCAGTATTTT,TRBV28,TRBD1,TRBJ2-3,-
CASSPGTGGAFF,TGTGCCAGCAGCCCTGGGACAGGTGGGGCTTTCTTT,TRBV7-3,TRBD1,TRBJ1-1,few
CASSLYSGNEQFF,TGTGCCAGCAGTTTATACTCGGGAAATGAGCAGTTCTTC,TRBV28,-,TRBJ2-1,-
CASRCLAGVPEQFF,TGTGCCAGCAGGTGTCTAGCGGGAGTACCTGAGCAGTTCTTC,TRBV27,TRBD2,TRBJ2-1,-
CAISAGGSSNQPQHF,TGTGCCATCAGTGCGGGGGGGTCTAGCAATCAGCCCCAGCATTTT,TRBV10-3,-,TRBJ1-5,-
CASIGQGVYSNQPQHF,TGTGCCAGTATTGGACAGGGGGTTTATAGCAATCAGCCCCAGCATTTT,TRBV19,TRBD1,TRBJ1-5,-
CASMAREGTGELFF,TGTGCCAGCATGGCTCGGGAGGGCACCGGGGAGCTGTTTTTT,TRBV2,TRBD2,TRBJ2-2,-
CASRKGVLALTPGEQFF,TGTGCCAGCAGGAAGGGGGTCCTAGCCCTCACCCCGGGGGAGCAGTTCTTC,TRBV2,-,TRBJ2-1,-
CSVRWQADAYEQYF,TGCAGCGTTCGGTGGCAGGCTGACGCCTACGAGCAGTACTTC,TRBV29-1,-,TRBJ2-7,-
CASSVQGNLGTDTQYF,TGTGCCAGCAGTGTACAGGGCAACCTCGGCACAGATACGCAGTATTTT,TRBV2,-,TRBJ2-3,few
CATSRDPGNLAQHF,TGTGCCACCAGCAGAGATCCAGGGAACTTGGCCCAGCATTTT,TRBV15,-,TRBJ1-5,-
CASSLGGYYTF,TGTGCCAGCAGCTTAGGCGGATACTACACCTTC,TRBV7-3,-,TRBJ1-2,-
CASSLTETRKYNEQFF,TGTGCCAGCAGCTTAACCGAGACTAGGAAGTACAATGAGCAGTTCTTC,TRBV7-9,-,TRBJ2-1,many
CSVGQGHEQYF,TGCAGCGTTGGGCAGGGTCACGAGCAGTACTTC,TRBV29-1,-,TRBJ2-7,-
CASSGGKQPQHF,TGTGCCAGCAGCGGGGGGAAACAGCCCCAGCATTTT,TRBV28,-,TRBJ1-5,few
CASSASVGYTF,TGTGCCAGCAGTGCGTCCGTAGGCTACACCTTC,TRBV2,-,TRBJ1-2,-
CASTFRSQNTGELFF,TGTGCCAGCACCTTCCGGAGCCAGAACACCGGGGAGCTGTTTTTT,TRBV6-1,-,TRBJ2-2,-
CASSLAGVGYTF,TGTGCCAGCAGCTTAGCAGGGGTCGGCTACACCTTC,TRBV7-9,-,TRBJ1-2,-
CAIRGDSVHGYTF,TGTGCCATCAGGGGGGACAGCGTCCATGGCTACACCTTC,TRBV10-3,TRBD1,TRBJ1-2,-
CASHLRTSGSYEQFF,TGTGCCAGTCACCTCCGGACTAGCGGGAGTTATGAGCAGTTCTTC,TRBV6-6,TRBD2,TRBJ2-1,-
CASSYESSRYNEQFF,TGTGCCAGCAGTTACGAGTCTAGTCGCTACAATGAGCAGTTCTTC,TRBV6-5,-,TRBJ2-1,-
CASSVTPSGANVLTF,TGTGCCAGCAGCGTAACTCCGTCTGGGGCCAACGTCCTGACTTTC,TRBV9,-,TRBJ2-6,once
CASSLSKGLAGDNEQFF,TGCGCCAGCAGCTTGTCGAAGGGACTAGCGGGAGACAATGAGCAGTTCTTC,TRBV5-1,TRBD2,TRBJ2-1,-
CASSSRTVLTYEQYF,TGTGCCAGCAGTTCCCGGACAGTCCTTACCTACGAGCAGTACTTC,TRBV27,-,TRBJ2-7,-
CSVWGQNTGELFF,TGCAGCGTTTGGGGACAGAACACCGGGGAGCTGTTTTTT,TRBV29-1,-,TRBJ2-2,-
CASGLNGANVLTF,TGTGCCAGCGGCCTTAATGGGGCCAACGTCCTGACTTTC,TRBV6-5,-,TRBJ2-6,few
CAWSQQGMNEQFF,TGTGCCTGGAGTCAACAGGGGATGAATGAGCAGTTCTTC,TRBV30,TRBD1,TRBJ2-1,few
CASSFSSGANVLTF,TGTGCCAGCAGTTTCAGCTCTGGGGCCAACGTCCTGACTTTC,TRBV27,-,TRBJ2-6,-
CSVVYAGLNEQYF,TGCAGCGTTGTATATGCAGGGTTGAACGAGCAGTACTTC,TRBV29-1,-,TRBJ2-7,-
CSYNLGEGEKLFF,TGCAGCTACAACTTAGGGGAGGGTGAAAAACTGTTTTTT,TRBV29-1,-,TRBJ1-4,-